This T cell receptor (beta chain) comes out of a study of OX40 agonist ivuxolimab in advanced cancers. In the study overall: Ivuxolimab, an antibody that agonizes OX40 (CD134), was administered to the patients.

The sampling schedule covered blood at baseline, cycle 4 day 1, and cycle 7 day 1. Concerning this clone: What it binds is unknown.

Notes on the study in general: In the 0.1 to 3.0 mg/kg range, CD4+ and CD8+ blood T cells had expanded clonally by week 6.

V was clipped by 2 bases and J by 7 bases; unmatched bases: 12. The CDR3 is 17 amino acids. The V gene's germline CDR1 is MDHEN and CDR2 SYDVKM. Sequencing used immunoSEQ multiplex PCR; TCRdb keeps in-frame clones, though not all of them. This sample yields 100,000 to 150,000 clones, of which under 95% are seen a single time; about 0.81% belongs to the top ten. This chain uses TRBV28 with TRBJ1-5, with TRBD1 matching over 9 bases. This TCR derives from an adult with an advanced solid tumor such as melanoma, head and neck, liver or kidney cancer. The sequenced sample was CD4+ or CD8+ T cells sorted from blood, obtained in a trial of the OX40 agonist ivuxolimab. CDR3: CASSLGEQGASRQPQHF. DNA for the CDR3: TGTGCCAGCAGTTTAGGGGAACAGGGGGCCTCTAGACAGCCCCAGCATTTT.